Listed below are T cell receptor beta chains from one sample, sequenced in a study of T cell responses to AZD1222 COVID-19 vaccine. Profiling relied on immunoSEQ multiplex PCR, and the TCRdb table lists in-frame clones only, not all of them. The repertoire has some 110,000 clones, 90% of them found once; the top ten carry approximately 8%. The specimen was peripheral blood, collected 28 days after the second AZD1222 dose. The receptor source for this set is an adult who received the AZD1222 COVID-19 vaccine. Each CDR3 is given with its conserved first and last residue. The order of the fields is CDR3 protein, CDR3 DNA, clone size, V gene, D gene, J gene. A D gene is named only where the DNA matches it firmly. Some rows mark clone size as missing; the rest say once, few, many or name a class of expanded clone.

cdr3_aa: CASSLAGGADTQYF
cdr3_nt: TGTGCCAGCAGCCTAGCGGGGGGTGCAGATACGCAGTATTTT
clone_size: NA
v_call: TRBV7-2
d_call: TRBD2
j_call: TRBJ2-3

cdr3_aa: CASRGLAGATDTQYF
cdr3_nt: TGTGCCAGCAGGGGCCTAGCGGGGGCCACAGATACGCAGTATTTT
clone_size: once
v_call: TRBV6-5
d_call: TRBD2
j_call: TRBJ2-3

cdr3_aa: CASSLDFALALNYGYTF
cdr3_nt: TGTGCCAGCAGCTTAGATTTCGCCCTAGCCCTTAACTATGGCTACACCTTC
clone_size: NA
v_call: TRBV7-2
d_call: NA
j_call: TRBJ1-2

cdr3_aa: CASSWSGRAMNTEAFF
cdr3_nt: TGTGCCAGTAGTTGGAGTGGGCGGGCAATGAACACTGAAGCTTTCTTT
clone_size: NA
v_call: TRBV19
d_call: NA
j_call: TRBJ1-1

cdr3_aa: CASSFLRMNTEAFF
cdr3_nt: TGTGCCAGCAGCTTCTTAAGGATGAACACTGAAGCTTTCTTT
clone_size: NA
v_call: TRBV7-9
d_call: NA
j_call: TRBJ1-1

cdr3_aa: CASSKVGNYEQYF
cdr3_nt: TGTGCCAGCAGTAAGGTTGGCAATTACGAGCAGTACTTC
clone_size: NA
v_call: TRBV25-1
d_call: NA
j_call: TRBJ2-7

cdr3_aa: CATSDEGQTTDTQYF
cdr3_nt: TGTGCCACCAGTGACGAGGGACAGACCACAGATACGCAGTATTTT
clone_size: NA
v_call: TRBV24-1
d_call: TRBD1
j_call: TRBJ2-3

cdr3_aa: CASSLVASGTFDTQYF
cdr3_nt: TGTGCCAGCAGCTTGGTGGCCAGCGGGACTTTTGATACGCAGTATTTT
clone_size: NA
v_call: TRBV5-4
d_call: TRBD2
j_call: TRBJ2-3

cdr3_aa: CAIGPPSANTGELFF
cdr3_nt: TGTGCCATTGGACCCCCTTCAGCGAACACCGGGGAGCTGTTTTTT
clone_size: NA
v_call: TRBV7-9
d_call: NA
j_call: TRBJ2-2

cdr3_aa: CASRIRTDNYGYTF
cdr3_nt: TGTGCCAGTAGGATCAGGACAGATAACTATGGCTACACCTTC
clone_size: few
v_call: TRBV19
d_call: NA
j_call: TRBJ1-2

cdr3_aa: CASTIATIPGDTQYF
cdr3_nt: TGCGCCAGCACCATAGCTACCATTCCCGGGGATACGCAGTATTTT
clone_size: NA
v_call: TRBV5-1
d_call: NA
j_call: TRBJ2-3

cdr3_aa: CASSLVGSPGELFF
cdr3_nt: TGTGCCAGCAGCTTGGTGGGTAGCCCCGGGGAGCTGTTTTTT
clone_size: NA
v_call: TRBV5-4
d_call: NA
j_call: TRBJ2-2

cdr3_aa: CATPGGGGETQYF
cdr3_nt: TGTGCCACCCCAGGGGGCGGTGGCGAGACCCAGTACTTC
clone_size: NA
v_call: TRBV24-1
d_call: TRBD1
j_call: TRBJ2-5

cdr3_aa: CASSLSSGGNQPQHF
cdr3_nt: TGTGCCAGCAGCTTATCCTCAGGTGGCAATCAGCCCCAGCATTTT
clone_size: NA
v_call: TRBV7-6
d_call: NA
j_call: TRBJ1-5

cdr3_aa: CASSYSPGGSSQPQHF
cdr3_nt: TGTGCCAGCAGTTACTCTCCTGGGGGGTCGAGTCAGCCCCAGCATTTT
clone_size: NA
v_call: TRBV6-5
d_call: NA
j_call: TRBJ1-5

cdr3_aa: CASSHLGGVRDNEQFF
cdr3_nt: TGCGCCAGCAGCCACCTGGGGGGTGTTAGGGACAATGAGCAGTTCTTC
clone_size: NA
v_call: TRBV4-3
d_call: NA
j_call: TRBJ2-1

cdr3_aa: CSVVKGNEKLFF
cdr3_nt: TGCAGCGTTGTAAAGGGGAATGAAAAACTGTTTTTT
clone_size: few
v_call: TRBV29-1
d_call: NA
j_call: TRBJ1-4

cdr3_aa: CASSLAKGPYEQYF
cdr3_nt: TGCGCCAGCAGCTTGGCCAAGGGGCCCTACGAGCAGTACTTC
clone_size: NA
v_call: TRBV5-1
d_call: NA
j_call: TRBJ2-7

cdr3_aa: CASSLDGTSTDTQYF
cdr3_nt: TGCGCCAGCAGCTTGGATGGGACTAGCACAGATACGCAGTATTTT
clone_size: NA
v_call: TRBV5-1
d_call: NA
j_call: TRBJ2-3

cdr3_aa: CAWSVNFQETQYF
cdr3_nt: TGTGCCTGGAGTGTAAATTTTCAAGAGACCCAGTACTTC
clone_size: NA
v_call: TRBV30
d_call: NA
j_call: TRBJ2-5

cdr3_aa: CASSEGANQPQHF
cdr3_nt: TGTGCCAGCAGCGAAGGGGCTAATCAGCCCCAGCATTTT
clone_size: NA
v_call: TRBV7-9
d_call: NA
j_call: TRBJ1-5

cdr3_aa: CASSSWTVSSYNEQFF
cdr3_nt: TGTGCCAGCAGCTCTTGGACGGTGAGCTCCTACAATGAGCAGTTCTTC
clone_size: NA
v_call: TRBV9
d_call: NA
j_call: TRBJ2-1

cdr3_aa: CASSGGDGTGQFGAFF
cdr3_nt: TGTGCCAGCAGCGGGGGGGATGGGACAGGCCAGTTTGGAGCTTTCTTT
clone_size: NA
v_call: TRBV3-1/TRBV3-2
d_call: TRBD1
j_call: TRBJ1-1

cdr3_aa: CASSLTGISSYEQYF
cdr3_nt: TGTGCCAGCAGCTTAACAGGGATCTCTTCGTACGAGCAGTACTTC
clone_size: NA
v_call: TRBV13
d_call: NA
j_call: TRBJ2-7

cdr3_aa: CASSLTRQGGNEQFF
cdr3_nt: TGTGCCAGCAGCTTAACCCGACAGGGGGGTAATGAGCAGTTCTTC
clone_size: NA
v_call: TRBV7-3
d_call: TRBD1
j_call: TRBJ2-1

cdr3_aa: CSVGQSSYEQYF
cdr3_nt: TGCAGCGTGGGACAGAGCTCCTACGAGCAGTACTTC
clone_size: NA
v_call: TRBV29-1
d_call: TRBD1
j_call: TRBJ2-7

cdr3_aa: CASSPNLAGVNIQYF
cdr3_nt: TGTGCCAGCAGCCCTAATCTAGCGGGGGTAAACATTCAGTACTTC
clone_size: NA
v_call: TRBV7-2
d_call: TRBD2
j_call: TRBJ2-4

cdr3_aa: CASSSPDRENQPQHF
cdr3_nt: TGTGCCAGCAGCTCCCCGGACAGGGAAAATCAGCCCCAGCATTTT
clone_size: NA
v_call: TRBV7-2
d_call: TRBD1
j_call: TRBJ1-5

cdr3_aa: CASSQTGTEGGYTF
cdr3_nt: TGTGCCAGTAGTCAAACCGGGACAGAGGGAGGCTACACCTTC
clone_size: NA
v_call: TRBV19
d_call: TRBD1
j_call: TRBJ1-2

cdr3_aa: CASSLLGGSYTF
cdr3_nt: TGTGCCAGCAGCTTGTTGGGTGGAAGCTACACCTTC
clone_size: few
v_call: TRBV5-6
d_call: NA
j_call: TRBJ1-2

cdr3_aa: CSVETADGKETQYF
cdr3_nt: TGCAGCGTTGAGACAGCCGACGGGAAAGAGACCCAGTACTTC
clone_size: NA
v_call: TRBV29-1
d_call: NA
j_call: TRBJ2-5

cdr3_aa: CASQGVWQPQHF
cdr3_nt: TGTGCCAGCCAGGGGGTATGGCAGCCCCAGCATTTT
clone_size: NA
v_call: TRBV6-5
d_call: TRBD1
j_call: TRBJ1-5

cdr3_aa: CASSYGQEQYF
cdr3_nt: TGTGCCAGCAGTTATGGACAAGAGCAGTACTTC
clone_size: NA
v_call: TRBV6-5
d_call: NA
j_call: TRBJ2-7

cdr3_aa: CASSPDRGYEQYF
cdr3_nt: TGTGCCAGCAGCCCGGACAGGGGCTACGAGCAGTACTTC
clone_size: NA
v_call: TRBV5-8
d_call: TRBD1
j_call: TRBJ2-7

cdr3_aa: CASSAQGNEQFF
cdr3_nt: TGTGCCAGCTCAGCGCAGGGGAATGAGCAGTTCTTC
clone_size: once
v_call: TRBV18
d_call: NA
j_call: TRBJ2-1

cdr3_aa: CASKKGQGNNEQFF
cdr3_nt: TGCGCCAGCAAAAAGGGACAGGGGAACAATGAGCAGTTCTTC
clone_size: NA
v_call: TRBV5-1
d_call: TRBD1
j_call: TRBJ2-1

cdr3_aa: CASSPDRTSYEQYF
cdr3_nt: TGTGCCAGCTCACCAGATCGGACAAGCTACGAGCAGTACTTC
clone_size: once
v_call: TRBV18
d_call: NA
j_call: TRBJ2-7

cdr3_aa: CASSFYRGQLYNEQFF
cdr3_nt: TGTGCCAGCAGTTTTTACAGGGGGCAACTCTACAATGAGCAGTTCTTC
clone_size: few
v_call: TRBV27
d_call: TRBD1
j_call: TRBJ2-1

cdr3_aa: CASSSSTGGEQYF
cdr3_nt: TGTGCCAGCAGCTCATCCACGGGAGGGGAGCAGTACTTC
clone_size: NA
v_call: TRBV9
d_call: TRBD2
j_call: TRBJ2-7

cdr3_aa: CASSQAGADEQFF
cdr3_nt: TGCGCCAGCAGCCAGGCAGGGGCGGATGAGCAGTTCTTC
clone_size: NA
v_call: TRBV4-3
d_call: NA
j_call: TRBJ2-1

cdr3_aa: CGRTGDTEAFF
cdr3_nt: TGCGGTCGAACGGGTGACACTGAAGCTTTCTTT
clone_size: NA
v_call: TRBV20-1
d_call: NA
j_call: TRBJ1-1

cdr3_aa: CASRPVGTGEWTPLHF
cdr3_nt: TGTGCCAGCAGACCAGTCGGGACAGGGGAATGGACACCCCTCCACTTT
clone_size: NA
v_call: TRBV7-9
d_call: TRBD1
j_call: TRBJ1-6

cdr3_aa: CASIARSWDRGTEAFF
cdr3_nt: TGTGCCAGCATCGCTCGGAGTTGGGACAGAGGCACTGAAGCTTTCTTT
clone_size: NA
v_call: TRBV7-9
d_call: TRBD1
j_call: TRBJ1-1

cdr3_aa: CASSPGRNGYNEQFF
cdr3_nt: TGTGCCAGCAGCCCCGGGAGGAACGGGTACAATGAGCAGTTCTTC
clone_size: NA
v_call: TRBV7-2
d_call: TRBD2
j_call: TRBJ2-1

cdr3_aa: CASSISKNGYTF
cdr3_nt: TGTGCCAGTAGTATCTCAAAGAATGGCTACACCTTC
clone_size: NA
v_call: TRBV19
d_call: NA
j_call: TRBJ1-2

cdr3_aa: CASTGTVSGANVLTF
cdr3_nt: TGTGCCAGTACGGGGACTGTCTCTGGGGCCAACGTCCTGACTTTC
clone_size: NA
v_call: TRBV19
d_call: NA
j_call: TRBJ2-6

cdr3_aa: CASSEGQGLTYGYTF
cdr3_nt: TGTGCCAGCAGCGAGGGACAGGGACTGACTTATGGCTACACCTTC
clone_size: NA
v_call: TRBV9
d_call: TRBD1
j_call: TRBJ1-2

cdr3_aa: CASSQGVSPNYGYTF
cdr3_nt: TGTGCCAGCAGCCAAGGGGTGTCCCCTAACTATGGCTACACCTTC
clone_size: NA
v_call: TRBV3-1/TRBV3-2
d_call: NA
j_call: TRBJ1-2

cdr3_aa: CASSPSYEQYF
cdr3_nt: TGTGCCAGCAGCCCCTCTTACGAGCAGTACTTC
clone_size: NA
v_call: TRBV7-2
d_call: NA
j_call: TRBJ2-7

cdr3_aa: CASSQVEDEQYF
cdr3_nt: TGCGCCAGCAGCCAAGTTGAGGACGAGCAGTACTTC
clone_size: NA
v_call: TRBV4-1
d_call: NA
j_call: TRBJ2-7

cdr3_aa: CASGIPTGGWEKLFF
cdr3_nt: TGTGCTAGTGGTATCCCCACAGGGGGCTGGGAAAAACTGTTTTTT
clone_size: NA
v_call: TRBV12-5
d_call: TRBD1
j_call: TRBJ1-4

cdr3_aa: CASSKERLGGGPDTQYF
cdr3_nt: TGTGCCAGCAGCAAAGAAAGACTAGGCGGGGGCCCAGATACGCAGTATTTT
clone_size: NA
v_call: TRBV21-1
d_call: NA
j_call: TRBJ2-3

cdr3_aa: CASSVTVETQYF
cdr3_nt: TGTGCCAGCAGCGTCACCGTGGAGACCCAGTACTTC
clone_size: NA
v_call: TRBV7-2
d_call: NA
j_call: TRBJ2-5

cdr3_aa: CASSQGPKNNEQFF
cdr3_nt: TGTGCCAGCAGCCAGGGGCCGAAAAACAATGAGCAGTTCTTC
clone_size: NA
v_call: TRBV14
d_call: NA
j_call: TRBJ2-1

cdr3_aa: CASSLMPLGVAGAMKQYF
cdr3_nt: TGTGCCAGCAGCTTAATGCCCCTCGGGGTAGCGGGGGCTATGAAGCAGTACTTC
clone_size: few
v_call: TRBV7-3
d_call: TRBD2
j_call: TRBJ2-7

cdr3_aa: CSVHSGNSYEQYF
cdr3_nt: TGCAGCGTTCATTCCGGGAACTCCTACGAGCAGTACTTC
clone_size: once
v_call: TRBV29-1
d_call: NA
j_call: TRBJ2-7

cdr3_aa: CASSGGFQETQYF
cdr3_nt: TGTGCCAGTAGTGGGGGTTTCCAAGAGACCCAGTACTTC
clone_size: NA
v_call: TRBV19
d_call: NA
j_call: TRBJ2-5

cdr3_aa: CASATPRGQYF
cdr3_nt: TGTGCCAGCGCTACCCCACGGGGGCAGTACTTC
clone_size: NA
v_call: TRBV28
d_call: NA
j_call: TRBJ2-7

cdr3_aa: CASSESDKRVFTEAFF
cdr3_nt: TGCGCCAGCAGTGAGTCGGACAAGCGTGTCTTTACTGAAGCTTTCTTT
clone_size: NA
v_call: TRBV10-1
d_call: NA
j_call: TRBJ1-1

cdr3_aa: CASSMTATGVTDTQYF
cdr3_nt: TGTGCCAGCAGCATGACAGCGACCGGGGTCACAGATACGCAGTATTTT
clone_size: NA
v_call: TRBV5-4
d_call: NA
j_call: TRBJ2-3